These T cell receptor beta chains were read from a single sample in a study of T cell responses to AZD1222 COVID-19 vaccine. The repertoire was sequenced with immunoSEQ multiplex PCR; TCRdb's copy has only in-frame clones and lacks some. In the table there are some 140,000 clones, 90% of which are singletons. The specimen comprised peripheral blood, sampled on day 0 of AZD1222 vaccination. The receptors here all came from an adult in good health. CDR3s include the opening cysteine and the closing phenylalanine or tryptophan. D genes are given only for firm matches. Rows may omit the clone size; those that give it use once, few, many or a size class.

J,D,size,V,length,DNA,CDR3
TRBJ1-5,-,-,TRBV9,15,TGTGCCAGCAGCCCTAGCGAAGGAGTGAGTCAGCCCCAGCATTTT,CASSPSEGVSQPQHF
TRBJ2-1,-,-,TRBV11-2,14,TGTGCCAGCAGCTTAGTATGGGGAGGCAATGAGCAGTTCTTC,CASSLVWGGNEQFF
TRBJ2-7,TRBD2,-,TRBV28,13,TGTGCCACGGGATCGGGGGGTATGAGGGAGCAGTACTTC,CATGSGGMREQYF
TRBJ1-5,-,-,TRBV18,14,TGTGCCAGCTCAACTAGGACAGTTAATCAGCCCCAGCATTTT,CASSTRTVNQPQHF
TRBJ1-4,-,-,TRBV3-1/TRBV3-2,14,TGTGCCAGCAGGCCCGGGACCGTGGGTGAAAAACTGTTTTTT,CASRPGTVGEKLFF
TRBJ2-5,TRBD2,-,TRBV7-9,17,TGTGCCAGCAGCTCCCGACTAGCGGGGCTTCCTGCGGAGACCCAGTACTTC,CASSSRLAGLPAETQYF
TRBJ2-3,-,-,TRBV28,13,TGTGCCATCCAACTTTCGGGGTTAAGTACGCAGTATTTT,CAIQLSGLSTQYF
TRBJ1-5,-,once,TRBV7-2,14,TGTGCCAGCAGCCCCCTCGGGAGCAATCAGCCCCAGCATTTT,CASSPLGSNQPQHF
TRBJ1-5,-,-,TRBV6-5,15,TGTGCCAGCAGCTCATCGACAAGGGGGGTTCAGCCCCAGCATTTT,CASSSSTRGVQPQHF
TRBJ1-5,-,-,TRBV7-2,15,TGTGCCAGCAGTTTGGACGGGGGTAAAAATCAGCCCCAGCATTTT,CASSLDGGKNQPQHF
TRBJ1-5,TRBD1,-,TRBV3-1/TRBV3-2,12,TGTGCCAGCAGCCAACGACAGGGCCCCCAGCATTTT,CASSQRQGPQHF